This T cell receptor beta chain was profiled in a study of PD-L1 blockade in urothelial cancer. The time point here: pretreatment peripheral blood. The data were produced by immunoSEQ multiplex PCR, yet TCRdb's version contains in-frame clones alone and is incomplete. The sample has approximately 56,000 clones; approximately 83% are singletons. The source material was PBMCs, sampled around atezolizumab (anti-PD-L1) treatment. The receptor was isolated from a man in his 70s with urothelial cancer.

The CDR3 sequence is CASSYSMGTGSEQYF. The CDR3 region has the DNA TGTGCCAGCAGTTACTCGATGGGGACAGGAAGCGAGCAGTACTTC. This rearrangement joins TRBV6-5 to TRBJ2-7; 8 nucleotides align to TRBD1. Germline loops: CDR1 MNHEY, CDR2 SVGAGI. J gave up 6 bases and V 0 bases, and 7 bases lay outside the gene matches. The CDR3 has 15 amino acids.